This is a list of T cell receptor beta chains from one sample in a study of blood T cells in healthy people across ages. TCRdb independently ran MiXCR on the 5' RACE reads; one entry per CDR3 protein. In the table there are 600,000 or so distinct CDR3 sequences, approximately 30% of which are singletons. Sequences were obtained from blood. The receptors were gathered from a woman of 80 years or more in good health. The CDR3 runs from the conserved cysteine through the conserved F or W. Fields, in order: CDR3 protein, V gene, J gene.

cdr3_aa: CASSRAGTVEQYF; v_call: TRBV5-1; j_call: TRBJ2-7
cdr3_aa: CASRIYAEQFF; v_call: TRBV6-1; j_call: TRBJ2-1
cdr3_aa: CASSLGGGGGEQYF; v_call: TRBV5-1; j_call: TRBJ2-7
cdr3_aa: CASSWGREGSSYNSPLHF; v_call: TRBV28; j_call: TRBJ1-6
cdr3_aa: CASSLPGLNTGELFF; v_call: TRBV12-3/TRBV12-4; j_call: TRBJ2-2
cdr3_aa: CASMDRRNRYEQYF; v_call: TRBV6-2/TRBV6-3; j_call: TRBJ2-7
cdr3_aa: CASWPRDRPNYGYTF; v_call: TRBV27; j_call: TRBJ1-2
cdr3_aa: CACSAQKGSGTDTQYF; v_call: TRBV7-7; j_call: TRBJ2-3
cdr3_aa: CATSPGIQGLYF; v_call: TRBV2; j_call: TRBJ2-7
cdr3_aa: CSVAGSYQETQYF; v_call: TRBV29-1; j_call: TRBJ2-5
cdr3_aa: CASSVVHSSETQYF; v_call: TRBV9; j_call: TRBJ2-5
cdr3_aa: CSALGGRTPYEQYF; v_call: TRBV20-1; j_call: TRBJ2-7
cdr3_aa: CASSYFQGAYTQYF; v_call: TRBV6-6; j_call: TRBJ2-3
cdr3_aa: CASSADRQETQYF; v_call: TRBV5-1; j_call: TRBJ2-5
cdr3_aa: CASSYSRGGETQYF; v_call: TRBV6-2/TRBV6-3; j_call: TRBJ2-5
cdr3_aa: CASSFRGGSSYNEQYF; v_call: TRBV7-3; j_call: NA
cdr3_aa: CATRGDRWRNEQFF; v_call: TRBV19; j_call: TRBJ2-1
cdr3_aa: CASRRSPTYEQYF; v_call: TRBV28; j_call: TRBJ2-7
cdr3_aa: CSATLTGTGTQYF; v_call: TRBV20-1; j_call: TRBJ2-7
cdr3_aa: CSAPDSWGNTEAFF; v_call: TRBV20-1; j_call: TRBJ1-1
cdr3_aa: CASSIGRNTEAFF; v_call: TRBV19; j_call: TRBJ1-1
cdr3_aa: CASSQVGTGVYGQYF; v_call: TRBV3-1; j_call: TRBJ2-3
cdr3_aa: CASSPLGMAGGPPTRDTQYF; v_call: TRBV27; j_call: TRBJ2-3
cdr3_aa: CASTPGADEQFF; v_call: TRBV12-3/TRBV12-4; j_call: TRBJ2-1
cdr3_aa: CASSVTGRTSDTQYF; v_call: TRBV9; j_call: TRBJ2-3
cdr3_aa: CASGRAATYEQYF; v_call: TRBV5-1; j_call: NA
cdr3_aa: CASSPRTGFMNTEAFF; v_call: TRBV7-9; j_call: TRBJ1-1
cdr3_aa: CSAPGQGAGVNEQYF; v_call: TRBV29-1; j_call: TRBJ2-5
cdr3_aa: CTSSYLHAAPNQPQHF; v_call: TRBV6-5; j_call: TRBJ1-5
cdr3_aa: CASSQDGRGCEQYF; v_call: TRBV4-3; j_call: NA
cdr3_aa: CASSLTGQRTVEAFF; v_call: TRBV5-1; j_call: TRBJ1-1
cdr3_aa: CASSPQGFGANVLTF; v_call: TRBV18; j_call: TRBJ2-6
cdr3_aa: CAWSVRTEQYF; v_call: TRBV30; j_call: TRBJ2-7
cdr3_aa: CAWSGDRTDTQYF; v_call: TRBV30; j_call: TRBJ2-3
cdr3_aa: CSARAWTGDKQYF; v_call: TRBV20-1; j_call: TRBJ2-7
cdr3_aa: CATTVSGGRVKRGTQYF; v_call: TRBV24-1; j_call: TRBJ2-5
cdr3_aa: CAWSLQTGVGDEKLFF; v_call: TRBV30; j_call: TRBJ1-4
cdr3_aa: CASSQRTGAGYGYTF; v_call: TRBV5-1; j_call: TRBJ1-2
cdr3_aa: CSARRQGNYFSSYEQYF; v_call: TRBV20-1; j_call: TRBJ2-7
cdr3_aa: CASSADISTEAFF; v_call: TRBV9; j_call: TRBJ1-1
cdr3_aa: CASSLGAKKTQYF; v_call: TRBV5-1; j_call: NA
cdr3_aa: CASSLTASGGYQETQYF; v_call: TRBV7-3; j_call: TRBJ2-5
cdr3_aa: CASRLEGQGNSPLHF; v_call: TRBV6-6; j_call: TRBJ1-6
cdr3_aa: CSGTGTGFISYNEQFF; v_call: TRBV20-1; j_call: TRBJ2-1
cdr3_aa: CASRPASGGGLETQYF; v_call: TRBV7-2; j_call: TRBJ2-5
cdr3_aa: CASSPLGQGLADTQYF; v_call: TRBV18; j_call: TRBJ2-3
cdr3_aa: CSAKGGGSYNEQYF; v_call: TRBV20-1; j_call: TRBJ2-7
cdr3_aa: CASSPLPRGISTDTQYF; v_call: TRBV5-5; j_call: TRBJ2-3
cdr3_aa: CASSELLGNTEAFF; v_call: TRBV2; j_call: TRBJ1-1
cdr3_aa: CASSQDRFESSYNSPPHF; v_call: TRBV4-1; j_call: TRBJ1-6
cdr3_aa: CAWRERVEQFF; v_call: TRBV30; j_call: TRBJ2-1